The 27 T cell receptor beta chains given below trace back to one sample, sequenced in a study of blood T cell repertoires in COVID-19. Method: immunoSEQ multiplex PCR; TCRdb's copy keeps in-frame clones and lacks some. The sample contains 200,000 to 250,000 clones, approximately 80% of which appear only once. The material sequenced was peripheral blood. These receptors all stem from a woman aged 40 to 50 with active or convalescent COVID-19.

V and J are TRBV2 and TRBJ1-5, with 11 bases identical to TRBD1. Germline V gene sequence: CDR1 SNHLY, CDR2 FYNNEI. The ends lost 6 bases at V and 4 bases at J; junction bases unmatched: 2. This CDR3 is 14 amino acids long. The CDR3 sequence: CASRGTGGNQPQHF. Here the CDR3 DNA reads TGTGCCAGCAGGGGGACAGGGGGGAATCAGCCCCAGCATTTT.

This chain connects TRBV18 to TRBJ2-2; 7 bases agree with TRBD1. This CDR3 spans 15 amino acids. The junction had 8 bases not matched to a gene; V was cut back by 6 bases and J by 4 bases. Per germline, CDR1 KGHSH and CDR2 LQKENI. CDR3 bases: TGTGCCAGCTCCGATCGACAGGGATCCACCGGGGAGCTGTTTTTT. Translated: CASSDRQGSTGELFF.

This sequence joins TRBV5-1 and TRBJ2-3, with a weak D call TRBD2 (5 bases). The CDR3 consists of 16 residues. Germline lookup yields CDR1 SGHRS and CDR2 YFSETQ. Trimming removed 0 bases from V and 0 bases from J, with 11 bases in between. CDR3 coding DNA: TGCGCCAGCAGCTTGGATGGTCTAGCTAGCACAGATACGCAGTATTTT. This translates into CASSLDGLASTDTQYF.

This clone was seen more than once but under ten times. The CDR3 DNA follows: TGTGCCAGCAGCCTAGACAGCTCAGCTAAATACGAGCAGTACGTC. Amino acid sequence: CASSLDSSAKYEQYV. The chain recombines TRBV5-8 with TRBJ2-7; D might be TRBD1 (5 bases). The V and J ends lost 4 bases and 4 bases respectively, with 18 bases between them. Germline V gene sequence: CDR1 SGHTS, CDR2 YDEGEE. CDR3 size: 15 residues.

The chain employs TRBV28 and TRBJ2-6, with TRBD2 matching 10 bases. The junction had 4 bases not matched to a gene; V was cut back by 5 bases and J by 0 bases. Germline V gene data show CDR1 as MDHEN and CDR2 as SYDVKM. The CDR3 runs to 17 residues. CDR3 region: CASSVTSGLSGANVLTF. The CDR3 DNA reads TGTGCCAGCAGTGTGACTAGCGGGCTCTCTGGGGCCAACGTCCTGACTTTC.

V usage is TRBV11-2 and J usage is TRBJ1-4; 9 bases are shared with TRBD1. The length of the CDR3 is 14 residues. V dropped 5 bases and J dropped 8; count of bases not matched to a gene: 6. Germline-derived CDR1 and CDR2 are SGHAT and FQNNGV. CDR3 amino acids: CASSQDRGVEKLFF. CDR3 sequence (DNA): TGTGCCAGCAGCCAGGACAGGGGTGTCGAAAAACTGTTTTTT.

DNA for the CDR3: TGTGCCAGCAGCTCGGACAGGCGCCAAGAGACCCAGTACTTC. It codes for CASSSDRRQETQYF. The chain uses TRBV11-2 and TRBJ2-5, with TRBD1 matching over 7 bases. Trimming at V came to 4 bases and at J to 1 base, leaving 3 bases not matched to a gene. Germline CDR1 SGHAT, CDR2 FQNNGV. The CDR3 length is 14 residues. Full variable domain (outside the CDR3, taken from reference TRBV11-2 and TRBJ2-5): EAGVAQSPRYKIIEKRQSVAFWCNPISGHATLYWYQQILGQGPKLLIQFQNNGVVDDSQLPKDRFSAERLKGVDSTLKIQPAKLEDSAVYLCASSSDRRQETQYFGPGTRLLVL.

V and J are TRBV15 and TRBJ2-1; D is perhaps TRBD2 (6 bases). Germline V gives CDR1 LNHNV, CDR2 YYDKDF (reference sequence). Trimming took 8 bases from V and 9 from J, leaving 17 bases between them. The CDR3 has 13 amino acids. CDR3 loop: CATERGFGGEQFF. CDR3 coding DNA: TGTGCCACCGAAAGAGGTTTCGGGGGTGAGCAGTTCTTC.

The chain carries TRBV30 and TRBJ2-7, with 10 bases matching TRBD1. Germline V gene data show CDR1 as GTSNPN and CDR2 as SVGIG (reference sequence). The CDR3 has 14 residues. Trimming took 1 base from V and 6 from J; bases not matched to a gene: 6. DNA for the CDR3: TGTGCCTGGAGTGCCGGGACAGGGGAAAGCGAGCAGTACTTC. Translation gives CAWSAGTGESEQYF.

This chain uses TRBV27 with TRBJ1-6; D perhaps matches TRBD1 (5 bases). This CDR3 has 16 residues. Deletions cut 5 bases from V and 6 bases from J, with 17 bases between. Germline CDR1 reads MNHEY; CDR2 reads SMNVEV (reference sequence). The CDR3 DNA sequence: TGTGCCAGCAGTCCACTCCAGGGAAAGGGTAATTCACCCCTCCACTTT. Its translation is CASSPLQGKGNSPLHF.

V is TRBV6-1 and J is TRBJ2-5; D might be TRBD2 (6 bases). V lost 1 base, J lost 8 bases, and 11 bases lay in between. CDR3 size: 13 residues. CDR1 and CDR2 (germline): MNHNS, SASEGT. As DNA, the CDR3 is TGTGCCAGCAGTGAAGTGGCGGGAACAACCCAGTACTTC. Its translation: CASSEVAGTTQYF.

This clone turned up a few times. This rearrangement joins TRBV4-2 to TRBJ2-6; 14 positions agree with TRBD2. Germline lookup yields CDR1 LGHNA and CDR2 YNFKEQ. The CDR3 covers 20 residues. V gave up 0 bases and J gave up 0 bases; unmatched junction bases: 4. The CDR3 DNA sequence: TGTGCCAGCAGCCAAGAGGGACTAGCGGGGGTATTCTCTGGGGCCAACGTCCTGACTTTC. This sequence encodes CASSQEGLAGVFSGANVLTF.

This chain uses TRBV27 with TRBJ2-5; TRBD2 matches at 9 bases. The germline CDR1 and CDR2 sequences are MNHEY and SMNVEV (reference sequence). Trimming cost V 5 bases and J 5 bases; bases outside gene matches: 15. The CDR3 loop spans 17 amino acids. CDR3 region: CASSNRLLSGGRETQYF. In DNA, the CDR3 is TGTGCCAGCAGTAACCGACTCCTGAGCGGGGGGAGGGAGACCCAGTACTTC.

The gene calls are TRBV28 and TRBJ2-5; the D gene is possibly TRBD1 (6 bases). Germline values: CDR1 MDHEN, CDR2 SYDVKM. V was trimmed by 7 bases and J by 4 bases, leaving 10 bases between them. The CDR3 covers 12 residues. The CDR3 is CASTRGIETQYF. CDR3 sequence (DNA): TGTGCCAGCACCAGGGGAATAGAGACCCAGTACTTC.

The V call is TRBV7-3, the J call TRBJ2-5, with TRBD1 matching 11 bases. The CDR3 length is 14 residues. Losses at the gene ends were 5 bases for V and 4 bases for J; bases not matched to a gene: 3. Germline CDR1 SGHTA, CDR2 FQGTGA. CDR3 region: CASSNGTGGETQYF. Written as DNA, the CDR3 is TGTGCCAGCAGCAACGGGACAGGGGGAGAGACCCAGTACTTC.

This clone came up once. The V gene is TRBV2, the J gene TRBJ1-5; no clear D gene. The CDR3 consists of 15 residues. In germline, CDR1 is SNHLY, CDR2 FYNNEI. V was clipped by 4 bases and J by 1 base, with 11 bases between them. The DNA for the CDR3 is TGTGCCAGCAGTGTTGACTCCATGAGCAATCAGCCCCAGCATTTT. This codes for CASSVDSMSNQPQHF.

The chain employs TRBV7-8 and TRBJ2-1; 11 nucleotides match TRBD2. The CDR3 has 16 amino acids. The germline CDR1 and CDR2 sequences are SGHVS and FQNEAQ. J was trimmed by 8 bases and V by 0 bases; bases with no gene match: 6. CDR3 in amino acids: CASSLASGGAADEQFF. In nucleotides, the CDR3 is TGTGCCAGCAGCTTAGCTAGCGGGGGGGCCGCGGATGAGCAGTTCTTC.

This chain joins TRBV3-1 (or the pseudogene TRBV3-2) and TRBJ2-1; TRBD2 might be the D (7 bases). This CDR3 spans 15 amino acids. Germline V CDR1 and CDR2: LGHDT, YNNKEL (reference sequence). The V gene lost 2 bases and the J gene lost 8 bases, with 16 bases spanning the gap. The CDR3 spells CASSQIVGGPDEQFF. CDR3 coding DNA: TGTGCCAGCAGCCAAATAGTGGGGGGGCCTGATGAGCAGTTCTTC.

V usage is TRBV9 and J usage is TRBJ2-2; TRBD1 matches at 7 bases. This CDR3 is built from 16 residues. CDR1 and CDR2 from the germline V gene are SGDLS and YYNGEE. The V segment lost 3 bases and the J segment 3 bases; nucleotides outside the gene matches: 8. CDR3 sequence reads: CASSAASGGDTGELFF. CDR3 coding DNA: TGTGCCAGCAGCGCAGCCTCAGGGGGAGACACCGGGGAGCTGTTTTTT.

The V and J genes are TRBV25-1 and TRBJ2-1, with D tentatively TRBD1 (5 bases). The germline V gene encodes CDR1 MGHDK and CDR2 SYGVNS. Trimming removed 1 base at V and 3 bases at J, with 13 bases between. The length of the CDR3 is 16 residues. The CDR3 sequence: CASSEWQGSGYNEQFF. CDR3 nucleotide sequence: TGTGCCAGCAGTGAATGGCAGGGCTCGGGCTACAATGAGCAGTTCTTC.

The chain employs TRBV30 and TRBJ1-1; D is unclear. Germline values: CDR1 GTSNPN, CDR2 SVGIG (reference sequence). The V gene lost 3 bases and the J gene lost 0 bases, with 5 bases spanning the gap. The CDR3 is 12 amino acids. CDR3 protein: CAWSSLNTEAFF. CDR3 nucleotide sequence: TGTGCCTGGAGCTCCCTGAACACTGAAGCTTTCTTT.

The V call is TRBV28, the J call TRBJ1-5; possible D gene TRBD1, 6 bases. V lost 6 bases to trimming and J lost 3 bases, with 21 bases between them. This CDR3 region has 17 residues. The germline V gene has CDR1 MDHEN and CDR2 SYDVKM. The DNA for the CDR3 is TGTGCCAGCAGGGTCCTCGACAGGCGCGAATACAATCAGCCCCAGCATTTT. This sequence encodes CASRVLDRREYNQPQHF.

The chain couples TRBV5-5 to TRBJ2-1; D perhaps matches TRBD1 (5 bases). The CDR3 covers 14 residues. The V end was cut by 3 bases, the J end by 7 bases, with 14 bases between. The V gene's germline CDR1 is SGHKS and CDR2 YYEKEE (reference sequence). The CDR3 DNA follows: TGTGCCAGCAGCTCCGACAGCCCTGGTAATGAGCAGTTCTTC. Translation gives CASSSDSPGNEQFF.

The genes are TRBV2 and TRBJ1-5; possible D gene TRBD1, 5 bases. This CDR3 has 14 residues. The germline CDR1 and CDR2 sequences are SNHLY and FYNNEI. Trimming left V 3 bases short and J 2 bases short, with 8 bases between. This CDR3 reads CASSDREGNQPQHF. CDR3 coding DNA: TGTGCCAGCAGTGACAGGGAGGGCAATCAGCCCCAGCATTTT.

This chain joins TRBV2 and TRBJ1-2; D might be TRBD1 (5 bases). V lost 10 bases and J 4 bases, leaving 10 bases between the germline ends. Germline assignment: CDR1 SNHLY and CDR2 FYNNEI. This CDR3 region has 11 residues. CDR3 DNA sequence: TGTGCCACCCTAGACAGCTATGGCTACACCTTC. Translating it yields CATLDSYGYTF.

The chain couples TRBV7-3 to TRBJ2-3; 10 bases line up with TRBD2. The CDR3 is made up of 16 amino acids. CDR1 and CDR2 from the germline V gene are SGHTA and FQGTGA. Trimming removed 5 bases from V and 2 bases from J; junction bases left unmatched: 7. The DNA for the CDR3 is TGTGCCAGCAGCCGAAGCGGGGGGGCCAACACAGATACGCAGTATTTT. Its translation is CASSRSGGANTDTQYF.

The rearrangement links TRBV5-1 to TRBJ1-3, with 8 bases identical to TRBD1. This CDR3 comprises 16 residues. V trimming: 3 bases; J trimming: 0 bases; junction bases outside the gene matches: 5. The germline gives CDR1 SGHRS, CDR2 YFSETQ. As DNA, the CDR3 is TGCGCCAGCAGCTCGCAGACAGGGGCCTCTGGAAACACCATATATTTT. It yields the protein CASSSQTGASGNTIYF. Complete variable domain (other parts from reference TRBV5-1 and TRBJ1-3): KAGVTQTPRYLIKTRGQQVTLSCSPISGHRSVSWYQQTPGQGLQFLFEYFSETQRNKGNFPGRFSGRQFSNSRSEMNVSTLELGDSALYLCASSSQTGASGNTIYFGEGSWLTVV.